A selection of T cell receptor beta chains follows, all from one sample in a study of T cell responses to AZD1222 COVID-19 vaccine. This table comes from immunoSEQ multiplex PCR, and its TCRdb copy is limited to in-frame clones, with some not included. The sample carries some 170,000 clones, roughly 91% recorded once. Material: peripheral blood, obtained 28 days after the second dose of the MenACWY control vaccine. These receptors were collected from an adult who received the MenACWY meningococcal vaccine as a control. The CDR3 runs from the conserved cysteine through the conserved F or W. D genes are given only for firm matches. For some rows the clone size is stated as once, few or many, or as a class when expanded; others skip it.

TRBV6-1	NA	TRBD1	TRBJ1-6	CASSDFRDRGYNSPLHF	TGTGCCAGCAGTGATTTCCGGGACAGGGGATATAATTCACCCCTCCACTTT
TRBV7-9	NA	NA	TRBJ1-2	CASSLAGSGGYTF	TGTGCCAGCAGCTTAGCAGGGTCTGGTGGCTACACCTTC
TRBV2	NA	NA	TRBJ1-3	CASRAGLSGNTIYF	TGTGCCAGCAGGGCGGGTCTCTCTGGAAACACCATATATTTT
TRBV5-6	NA	TRBD1	TRBJ2-2	CASSFGTANTGELFF	TGTGCCAGCAGCTTCGGGACAGCTAACACCGGGGAGCTGTTTTTT
TRBV2	NA	NA	TRBJ1-4	CASSDVDVLYEKLFF	TGTGCCAGCAGTGATGTGGACGTACTATATGAAAAACTGTTTTTT
TRBV6-2/TRBV6-3	NA	NA	TRBJ1-5	CASSFTWANQPQHF	TGTGCCAGCAGTTTCACCTGGGCGAATCAGCCCCAGCATTTT
TRBV7-8	NA	NA	TRBJ2-1	CASSLIAEGEQFF	TGTGCCAGCAGCTTAATAGCGGAAGGTGAGCAGTTCTTC
TRBV10-3	NA	TRBD2	TRBJ2-7	CAIRLAGGYEQYF	TGTGCCATCAGGCTAGCGGGGGGTTACGAGCAGTACTTC
TRBV25-1	NA	NA	TRBJ2-7	CASSDLSSYEQYF	TGTGCCAGCAGTGACCTAAGCTCCTACGAGCAGTACTTC
TRBV7-8	NA	NA	TRBJ1-1	CASSSIMNTEAFF	TGTGCCAGCAGCTCCATAATGAACACTGAAGCTTTCTTT
TRBV11-1	NA	NA	TRBJ1-2	CASSLGAGEANYGYTF	TGTGCCAGCAGCTTAGGCGCGGGGGAGGCGAACTATGGCTACACCTTC
TRBV9	NA	NA	TRBJ1-4	CASSAGVRGNEKLFF	TGTGCCAGCAGCGCAGGGGTTCGGGGGAATGAAAAACTGTTTTTT
TRBV3-1/TRBV3-2	once	NA	TRBJ2-1	CASSLSTYNEQFF	TGTGCCAGCAGCCTTTCAACCTACAATGAGCAGTTCTTC
TRBV7-2	NA	TRBD1	TRBJ1-3	CASSLDRGSGNTIYF	TGTGCCAGCAGCTTGGACAGGGGGTCAGGAAACACCATATATTTT
TRBV18	once	NA	TRBJ1-1	CASSPMESTEAFF	TGTGCCAGCTCACCAATGGAAAGTACTGAAGCTTTCTTT
TRBV5-1	once	NA	TRBJ1-1	CASSLDSSDTEAFF	TGCGCCAGCAGCTTAGACAGCAGTGACACTGAAGCTTTCTTT
TRBV3-1/TRBV3-2	few	NA	TRBJ2-7	CASSGRTAYEQYF	TGTGCCAGCAGCGGACGGACGGCTTACGAGCAGTACTTC
TRBV27	NA	NA	TRBJ2-2	CASSWRGGTGELFF	TGTGCCAGCAGTTGGAGGGGCGGAACCGGGGAGCTGTTTTTT
TRBV18	NA	TRBD1	TRBJ2-3	CASSDRGTDTQYF	TGTGCCAGCTCAGACAGGGGCACAGATACGCAGTATTTT
TRBV11-2	NA	NA	TRBJ1-1	CASSYETGLEAFF	TGTGCCAGCAGCTACGAGACAGGCCTTGAAGCTTTCTTT
TRBV27	NA	NA	TRBJ1-5	CASSRTSVNQPQHF	TGTGCCAGCAGCCGGACAAGCGTAAATCAGCCCCAGCATTTT
TRBV10-1	NA	TRBD2	TRBJ2-7	CASSASGDYEQYF	TGCGCCAGCAGTGCCAGCGGGGACTACGAGCAGTACTTC
TRBV6-5	NA	NA	TRBJ2-7	CASSYGAVGSYEQYF	TGTGCCAGCAGTTACGGCGCGGTGGGCTCCTACGAGCAGTACTTC
TRBV7-9	NA	NA	TRBJ1-4	CASSLAGPEKLFF	TGTGCCAGCAGCTTAGCAGGGCCTGAAAAACTGTTTTTT
TRBV2	NA	NA	TRBJ1-2	CASNGGNGYTF	TGTGCCAGCAATGGTGGGAATGGCTACACCTTC
TRBV7-2	NA	NA	TRBJ1-2	CATLRGSGGYTF	TGTGCCACTCTACGTGGTTCTGGGGGCTACACCTTC
TRBV7-2	NA	TRBD1	TRBJ1-5	CASSLDGQGPIPQHF	TGTGCCAGCAGCTTAGATGGACAGGGCCCAATCCCCCAGCATTTT
TRBV7-8	few	NA	TRBJ1-5	CASSTLENQPQHF	TGTGCCAGCAGCACCTTGGAGAATCAGCCCCAGCATTTT
TRBV18	NA	NA	TRBJ1-1	CASSLPSQWGAEGNTEAFF	TGTGCCAGCTCACTTCCCAGTCAGTGGGGGGCGGAGGGGAACACTGAAGCTTTCTTT
TRBV4-2	NA	NA	TRBJ1-1	CASSQETALASEAFF	TGTGCCAGCAGCCAAGAGACAGCTTTAGCTTCTGAAGCTTTCTTT
TRBV3-1/TRBV3-2	once	NA	TRBJ2-3	CASSQVTDTQYF	TGTGCCAGCAGCCAAGTGACAGATACGCAGTATTTT
TRBV24-1	NA	TRBD1	TRBJ2-1	CATSDADRGGNEQFF	TGTGCCACCAGTGATGCGGACAGGGGAGGCAATGAGCAGTTCTTC
TRBV27	NA	NA	TRBJ1-2	CASSLMGGGPPGYGYTF	TGTGCCAGCAGTTTGATGGGAGGGGGACCCCCTGGCTATGGCTACACCTTC
TRBV7-2	NA	TRBD2	TRBJ2-2	CASKRPSGMSTGELFF	TGTGCCAGCAAGCGGCCTAGCGGTATGAGCACCGGGGAGCTGTTTTTT
TRBV6-5	once	TRBD1	TRBJ1-6	CASRRTGGISPLHF	TGTGCCAGCAGGAGGACAGGGGGAATCTCACCCCTCCACTTT
TRBV19	NA	TRBD1	TRBJ1-6	CASTDRGNSPLHF	TGTGCCAGCACGGACAGGGGTAATTCACCCCTCCACTTT
TRBV5-1	NA	TRBD1	TRBJ2-5	CASSLQGRETQYF	TGCGCCAGCAGCTTACAGGGGAGAGAGACCCAGTACTTC
TRBV2	once	TRBD2	TRBJ2-3	CASSQSRTSGGLDTQYF	TGTGCCAGCAGTCAATCTAGGACTAGCGGGGGGTTAGATACGCAGTATTTT
TRBV25-1	large	NA	TRBJ1-1	CASSPPGGSPEAFF	TGTGCCAGCAGTCCTCCCGGAGGGTCGCCTGAAGCTTTCTTT
TRBV4-2	NA	TRBD1	TRBJ1-5	CASSQASGQPTTQHF	TGTGCCAGCAGCCAAGCCTCGGGACAGCCCACTACCCAGCATTTT
TRBV11-2	NA	NA	TRBJ2-7	CASSLGGTPYEQYF	TGTGCCAGCAGCTTAGGTGGGACTCCCTACGAGCAGTACTTC
TRBV18	NA	TRBD1	TRBJ1-2	CASSPNVRQGSGYTF	TGTGCCAGCTCACCGAACGTAAGACAGGGGAGTGGCTACACCTTC
TRBV3-1/TRBV3-2	NA	NA	TRBJ1-3	CASSAGAYSGNTIYF	TGTGCCAGCAGCGCAGGGGCCTACTCTGGAAACACCATATATTTT
TRBV7-9	NA	NA	TRBJ1-2	CASSYTQVQCTF	TGTGCCAGCAGTTACACACAGGTTCAATGCACCTTC